The clone carrying this T cell receptor (beta chain) was counted between two and nine times. Germline V gene lookup returns CDR1 SNHLY and CDR2 FYNNEI. This CDR3 comprises 12 residues. J gave up 3 bases and V 6 bases, and 0 bases lay outside the gene matches. TCRdb analysed the RT-PCR reads with MiXCR anew, one entry per CDR3 protein. The repertoire has just under 550,000 distinct CDR3 sequences, approximately 22% of them found once; the top ten carry under 3.5%. These data belong to a study of response to subunit inactivated influenza vaccine. The same sample was also used in a study of T cells expressing NK-cell markers. From that paper: With UMIs, 5'RACE template switching was used to make TCR beta cDNA. Within the sequenced cohort of eight donors, seven exhibited HCMV seropositivity and one was seronegative. Several experiments confined sorting to alpha-beta TCR T cells with an anti-gamma-delta TCR antibody. The same clonotypes also predominated in the CD3+CD56-NKG2C+ fraction of a handful of donors.

This clonotype originated in a man in his fifties who received an inactivated influenza vaccine. The chain employs TRBV2 and TRBJ2-5; 8 bases agree with TRBD2. This sample comprised CD4+ T cells sorted from PBMCs, obtained roughly 13 days after vaccination. CDR3 in amino acids: CASRLAEETQYF. CDR3 sequence (DNA): TGTGCCAGCAGACTAGCGGAAGAGACCCAGTACTTC.